This T cell receptor beta chain was sequenced for a study of OX40 agonist ivuxolimab in advanced cancers. At the level of the whole study: Ivuxolimab was an agonistic, fully human IgG2 monoclonal antibody directed against OX40 (CD134), a costimulatory receptor. Intravenous ivuxolimab was administered to patients every 2 weeks at six dose levels: 0.01, 0.1, 0.3, 1.5, 3 and 10 mg/kg. Of the roughly 54 dose-escalation patients, hepatocellular carcinoma was present in about 20, melanoma in roughly 15, renal cell carcinoma in 9 and head and neck cancer in 9. The dose-escalation cohort was over 70% male with a mean age of approximately 59 years, ranging from about 23 to 85. Patients were allowed to have had prior anti-PD-1, anti-PD-L1 or anti-CTLA-4 therapy, and 40% of the dose-escalation patients had been treated with checkpoint inhibitors. Partial responses occurred in three dose-escalation patients, of whom one had hepatocellular carcinoma and two had cutaneous melanoma. The purpose of peripheral TCRbeta sequencing was to test whether ivuxolimab changed TCR sequence diversity and led to clonal T-cell expansion. The paper describes the monotherapy dose-escalation part (N = 52 patients) of the phase I trial of ivuxolimab.

The trial excluded patients who had a history of autoimmune disease or who were on systemic immunosuppression. Peripheral blood for TCR sequencing was collected from all dose cohorts at baseline, on cycle 4 day 1, and on cycle 7 day 1. Samples came from an open-label, multicenter, first-in-human phase I dose-escalation trial of ivuxolimab. The trial enrolled adults with locally advanced or metastatic head and neck squamous cell, hepatocellular, melanoma or renal cell carcinoma. Before TCR sequencing, CD4+ T cells and CD8+ T cells were sorted from peripheral blood as separate populations. Regarding this clone: The antigen this receptor binds is unknown. Base qualities were left out, and no much larger clone turns up one base away.

Relative to germline, V is missing 1 base and J is missing 1 base, with 3 bases of the junction outside any gene match. The CDR3, from cysteine to phenylalanine, totals 15 residues. Only CDR3 DNA remains: 45 bases, in frame from the first base. CDR1 and CDR2, per the germline V gene (reference sequence), are SEHNR and FQNEAQ. General conclusions and limits of the study: Antigen specificity was not determined for the clonally expanded peripheral T cells. Low levels of normalized T-cell clonal expansion were also seen in some nonresponding patients. In the 0.1-3.0 mg/kg groups, partial responders were among the patients with the lowest normalized peripheral clonal expansion, particularly in CD8+ T cells. Clonal expansion of both CD4+ and CD8+ blood T cells was observed from baseline to week 6 at doses 0.1 to 3.0 mg/kg. After ivuxolimab, expanded clones were on average more numerous among CD8+ T cells than among CD4+ T cells.

Genomic DNA was extracted from sorted cells for sequencing of the TCRbeta CDR3 region. The immunoSEQ Assay was used for sequencing of TCRbeta CDR3 regions. The table was pulled from immuneACCESS by TCRdb, which kept in-frame rearrangements only. Such tables lose some clones; where checked, under half of the loss comes from unresolved V genes, and the rest has no known cause. This sample has tens of thousands of clones in its table, and 80% to 90% of those were observed once. The leading ten clones occupy under 7.5% of the sample. The sample consisted of CD4+ or CD8+ T cells sorted from blood, taken in a trial of the OX40 agonist ivuxolimab. In this chain, TRBV7-9 is recombined with TRBJ2-7, and 8 bases in between align with TRBD2. The source is an adult with an advanced solid tumor such as melanoma, head and neck, liver or kidney cancer. Here the CDR3 is given as CASSLVTSESYEQYF. The sequenced DNA is TGTGCCAGCAGCTTAGTGACTAGCGAGTCCTACGAGCAGTACTTC.